A single sample is the source of the 23 T cell receptor beta chains below, sequenced in a study of glioma-infiltrating T cells. TCR alpha and beta CDR3 regions were amplified from RNA using iRepertoire nested multiplex PCR. TCRdb fed the multiplex PCR reads into MiXCR, producing one record per CDR3 protein. Here the sample spans more than 350,000 distinct CDR3 sequences, roughly two fifths being singletons. The sequenced sample consisted of glioma tissue, nonneoplastic brain tissue, or PBMCs (not recorded which). The source of these receptors is a human donor with low-grade glioma or glioblastoma, undergoing nonglioma brain surgery, or in good health (not recorded which).

This chain uses TRBV5-5 with TRBJ2-1, with D unclear. The V and J ends lost 2 bases and 5 bases respectively, with 5 bases between them. Germline V lookup: CDR1 SGHKS, CDR2 YYEKEE (reference sequence). This CDR3 has 12 amino acids. CDR3 coding DNA: TGTGCCAGCAGCTTCTGGGACAATGAGCAGTTCTTC. This encodes CASSFWDNEQFF.

With respect to this clonotype: One base away lies a much larger clone, so this may be a sequencing read error. This chain joins TRBV6-2 or TRBV6-3 and TRBJ1-1, with D perhaps matching TRBD1 (6 bases). The V gene's germline CDR1 is MNHEY and CDR2 SVGEGT. This CDR3 is built from 15 residues. As DNA, the CDR3 is TGTGCCAGCAGTTCAAGGACAGACCTGAACACTGAAGCTCTCTTT. Translating it yields CASSSRTDLNTEALF.

Worth noting for this clonotype: The junction shows a germline mismatch at one end, possibly a read error. The chain is built from TRBV28 and TRBJ2-5, with 9 bases that match TRBD1. Germline V gives CDR1 MDHEN, CDR2 SYDVKM. The CDR3 runs 15 residues. CDR3 DNA sequence: TGTGCCAGCAGTTCCATACGGACAGGGGAAGGGACCCCGTACTTC. Translation: CASSSIRTGEGTPYF.

The chain has TRBV4-1 and TRBJ2-1; D unresolved. Germline V gene lookup returns CDR1 MGHRA and CDR2 YSYEKL. The CDR3 is 16 amino acids. V lost 3 bases and J lost 5, with 17 bases in between. CDR3 region: CASSHYHAPTHNEQFF. CDR3 bases: TGCGCCAGCAGCCACTACCACGCGCCTACTCACAATGAGCAGTTCTTC.

This chain connects TRBV4-3 to TRBJ2-7; 8 bases match TRBD2. CDR1 is LGHNA and CDR2 is YSLEER in the germline V gene. V lost 0 bases to trimming and J lost 0 bases; unmatched junction nucleotides: 7. This CDR3 is built from 17 residues. CDR3 in DNA: TGCGCCAGCAGCCAAGACTCTAGCGGGTTCAACTCCTACGAGCAGTACTTC. Translated, it gives CASSQDSSGFNSYEQYF.

This rearrangement joins TRBV12-3 or TRBV12-4 to TRBJ2-5, with a tentative D call TRBD1 (6 bases). V lost 6 bases and J 3 bases, leaving 17 bases between the germline ends. This CDR3 region has 15 residues. The chain's CDR3 is CASSPAGEWKETQYF. The CDR3 bases are TGTGCCAGCAGCCCTGCAGGGGAGTGGAAAGAGACCCAGTACTTC.

This chain links TRBV7-9 with TRBJ1-1, with 8 bases that match TRBD1. The CDR3 runs to 13 residues. Germline V lookup: CDR1 SEHNR, CDR2 FQNEAQ (reference sequence). Unmatched junction bases numbered 10, after V lost 5 bases and J lost 11 bases. CDR3 sequence (DNA): TGTGCCAGCAGCCTGAGGTCAGGGGGCAATGCTTTCTTT. Translating it yields CASSLRSGGNAFF. Full variable domain (outside the CDR3, taken from reference TRBV7-9 and TRBJ1-1): DTGVSQNPRHKITKRGQNVTFRCDPISEHNRLYWYRQTLGQGPEFLTYFQNEAQLEKSRLLSDRFSAERPKGSFSTLEIQRTEQGDSAMYLCASSLRSGGNAFFGQGTRLTVV.

On this clonotype: With a much larger clone just one base away, this may be a read error. The conserved phenylalanine or tryptophan normally closing the CDR3 is absent here, so this likely arose from a read error. The chain links TRBV7-6 to TRBJ2-1; 8 bases map to TRBD2. The CDR3 loop spans 15 amino acids. V shed 4 bases and J 7 bases; nucleotides not matched to a gene: 9. Germline V gene lookup returns CDR1 SGHVS and CDR2 FNYEAQ. The CDR3 DNA follows: TGTGCCAGCAGCTCCACCCTGTCTAGCGGGAATGAGCAGTTCCTC. This encodes CASSSTLSSGNEQFL.

The J gene is TRBJ1-5, the V gene TRBV28; the D is unclear. Germline CDR1 is MDHEN and CDR2 is SYDVKM. V lost 5 bases and J 4 bases, leaving 12 bases between the germline ends. The CDR3 is 14 residues long. CDR3 residues: CASSTPDPNQPQHF. In DNA, the CDR3 is TGTGCCAGCAGTACACCGGACCCAAATCAGCCCCAGCATTTT.

Concerning this clonotype: A junction boundary mismatches the germline segment, possibly from a read error. The J gene is TRBJ1-1, the V gene TRBV7-9, with D possibly matching TRBD1 (6 bases). Germline loops: CDR1 SEHNR, CDR2 FQNEAQ (reference sequence). This CDR3 is 13 amino acids long. This CDR3 reads CTSSLTGNTEAFF. The CDR3 DNA is TGTACCAGCAGCTTGACAGGGAACACTGAAGCTTTCTTT.

The V call is TRBV7-2, the J call TRBJ1-2; D unresolved. The germline gives CDR1 SGHTA, CDR2 FQGNSA. The CDR3 spans 16 residues. V lost 5 bases and J 1 base, leaving 17 bases between the germline ends. Here the CDR3 reads CASSPGSSRGNYGYTF. For the CDR3, the DNA is TGTGCCAGCAGCCCGGGGTCCTCCCGGGGTAACTATGGCTACACCTTC.

This chain links TRBV4-3 with TRBJ1-5, with unresolved D. Trimming left V 0 bases short and J 4 bases short, with 13 bases between. The CDR3 length is 16 residues. Germline V gives CDR1 LGHNA, CDR2 YSLEER. In DNA form, the CDR3 reads TGCGCCAGCAGCCAAGAGGCTACCTATGGGAATCAGCCCCAGCATTTT. It encodes CASSQEATYGNQPQHF.

This clonotype was counted at least ten times. This sequence joins TRBV28 and TRBJ1-5, with D uncertain. The CDR3 runs to 12 residues. Trimming removed 5 bases at V and 4 bases at J, with 6 bases between. Germline V gives CDR1 MDHEN, CDR2 SYDVKM. CDR3 sequence reads: CASSLPNQPQHF. In nucleotides, the CDR3 is TGTGCCAGCAGTCTCCCTAATCAGCCCCAGCATTTT.

The chain links TRBV27 to TRBJ2-2, with a tentative D call TRBD2 (7 bases). V gave up 5 bases and J gave up 9 bases, with 19 bases separating them. This CDR3 is built from 15 residues. The germline gives CDR1 MNHEY, CDR2 SMNVEV (reference sequence). The CDR3 protein is CASSLPGGPNRELFF. The CDR3 DNA is TGTGCCAGCAGTCTCCCGGGGGGCCCTAACCGGGAGCTGTTTTTT.

This chain connects TRBV12-3 or TRBV12-4 to TRBJ2-5, with D tentatively TRBD1 or TRBD2 (5 bases each). CDR3 length equals 15 residues. V gave up 8 bases and J gave up 1 base, with 17 bases separating them. Written as DNA, the CDR3 is TGTGCCAGCGCCCTTCGGGGCCAGTTCCAAGAGACCCAGTACTTC. Translation: CASALRGQFQETQYF.

Comment on this clonotype: A much larger clonotype is one base distant, so this may be a read error. The J gene is TRBJ2-7, the V gene TRBV7-2, with D possibly matching TRBD2 (5 bases). This CDR3 has 15 residues. Germline V gene data show CDR1 as SGHTA and CDR2 as FQGNSA. V shed 5 bases and J shed 2 bases, with 16 bases lying between them. This CDR3 is CASSRSSGSPYEQYF. CDR3 DNA: TGTGCCAGCAGCCGATCTAGTGGGAGCCCCTACGAGCAGTACTTC.

The chain carries TRBV4-3 and TRBJ1-1; the D gene is possibly TRBD1 (6 bases). CDR1 is LGHNA, CDR2 YSLEER, per germline. V was pared by 5 bases and J by 4 bases, with 11 bases between. The CDR3 is 13 amino acids. Written as DNA, the CDR3 is TGCGCCAGCAGCTGGGGGCAAAGCACTGAAGCTTTCTTT. This gives the protein CASSWGQSTEAFF.

This sequence joins TRBV7-8 and TRBJ2-5; D may be TRBD2 (5 bases). Trimming removed 5 bases at V and 0 bases at J, with 13 bases between. Per germline, CDR1 SGHVS and CDR2 FQNEAQ. This CDR3 has 15 amino acids. CDR3 nucleotides: TGTGCCAGCAGCATCCTGGGTAGCGACCAAGAGACCCAGTACTTC. Translating gives CASSILGSDQETQYF.

This clonotype was counted between two and nine times. The J gene is TRBJ2-7, the V gene TRBV6-2 or TRBV6-3; perhaps TRBD1 as D (6 bases). From germline, CDR1 is MNHEY and CDR2 SVGEGT. The CDR3 spans 15 residues. V dropped 2 bases and J dropped 0 bases, with 11 bases sitting between them. The CDR3 is CASSYAGQSSYEQYF. The CDR3 DNA follows: TGTGCCAGCAGTTACGCCGGACAGAGCTCCTACGAGCAGTACTTC.

V is TRBV29-1 and J is TRBJ2-7, with D possibly TRBD1 on 5 matching bases. The V end was cut by 4 bases, the J end by 6 bases, with 13 bases between. Germline values: CDR1 SQVTM, CDR2 ANQGSEA. The CDR3 covers 12 residues. The CDR3 loop reads CSVGAGAGEQYF. The CDR3 DNA reads TGCAGCGTTGGGGCTGGGGCCGGCGAGCAGTACTTC.

This clonotype was observed a few times. V and J are TRBV5-4 and TRBJ2-7; TRBD2 agrees at 11 bases. Germline loops: CDR1 SGHNT, CDR2 YYREEE (reference sequence). This CDR3 is built from 16 residues. Unmatched junction bases numbered 9, after V lost 4 bases and J lost 3 bases. CDR3 bases: TGTGCCAGCAGCCGCCTGACTAGCGGGAACTTCTACGAGCAGTACTTC. Residues: CASSRLTSGNFYEQYF.

The chain has TRBV11-2 and TRBJ2-2; 8 bases are a match to TRBD2. In germline, CDR1 is SGHAT, CDR2 FQNNGV. J was trimmed by 7 bases and V by 3 bases; bases with no gene match: 16. The CDR3 loop spans 18 amino acids. DNA for the CDR3: TGTGCCAGCAGCTTGTCTCGCCCCGGGACTAGATATATCGGGGAGCTGTTTTTT. Encoded protein: CASSLSRPGTRYIGELFF.

In this sample, this clonotype turned up once. This sequence joins TRBV20-1 and TRBJ1-1; TRBD1 aligns across 7 bases. V was clipped by 5 bases and J by 5 bases; unmatched bases: 14. The germline V gene encodes CDR1 DFQATT and CDR2 SNEGSKA (reference sequence). The CDR3 runs to 15 residues. The CDR3, as DNA: TGCAGTGCTCATTCCTACGACAGGGCGGAGACTGAAGCTTTCTTT. Protein product: CSAHSYDRAETEAFF.